This is a list of T cell receptor beta chains from one sample in a study of Graves' ophthalmopathy and Graves' hyperthyroidism. TCRdb recomputed calls from the multiplex PCR reads with MiXCR, one row per CDR3 protein. The repertoire holds about 1.2 million distinct CDR3 sequences, with less than 45% as singletons. Material: peripheral blood or thyroid tissue (not recorded which). These receptors came from an adult man with Graves' hyperthyroidism. The CDR3 runs from the conserved cysteine through the conserved F or W. Fields, in order: clone size, D gene, V gene, J gene, CDR3 DNA, CDR3 protein. D genes are given only for firm matches. Clone size, where shown, is once, few, many, or a class for clones that have expanded.

many,TRBD1,TRBV10-3,TRBJ1-2,TGTGCCATCAGGGGACAGGGCTATGGCTACACCTTC,CAIRGQGYGYTF
-,-,TRBV10-3,TRBJ2-7,TGTGCCATCAGTGAGAGGGGGGGGCAGGCGTCCTACGAGCAGTACTTC,CAISERGGQASYEQYF
many,-,TRBV12-3/TRBV12-4,TRBJ1-6,TGTGCCAGCAGTTTCGCGATCAGCGGTTCACCCCTCCACTTT,CASSFAISGSPLHF
-,TRBD2,TRBV7-3,TRBJ2-5,TGTGCCAGCAGCCAAGACTGGGGGGGTGGTGTTGGATCTCAAGAGACCCAGTACTTC,CASSQDWGGGVGSQETQYF
many,-,TRBV18,TRBJ2-5,TGTGCCAGCTCACCTGGAGCGGGAGAGACCCAGTACTTC,CASSPGAGETQYF
once,-,TRBV29-1,TRBJ2-3,TGCAGCGTTGAGAGGGTTAGGGCGGGGTATGAGGTAGATACGCAGTATTTT,CSVERVRAGYEVDTQYF
-,-,TRBV20-1,TRBJ1-4,TGCAGTGCCAGGACTGGAATGGGTACGGGCAAACTGTTTTTT,CSARTGMGTGKLFF
many,TRBD1,TRBV9,TRBJ1-6,TGTGCCAGCAGCGCGTCCGAGGGGGCGGGTAATTCACCCCTCCACTTT,CASSASEGAGNSPLHF
-,TRBD1,TRBV7-8,TRBJ1-2,TGTGCCAGCAGGTCTGGGACAGGGGCACATGGCTACACCTTC,CASRSGTGAHGYTF
few,-,TRBV11-2,TRBJ1-1,TGTGCCAGCAGCTTAGAGAGAGGGTACACTGAAGCTTTCTTT,CASSLERGYTEAFF
many,-,TRBV7-9,TRBJ1-5,TGTGCCAGCAGCTCGGGTCAGCAGCACAATCAGCCCCAGCATTTT,CASSSGQQHNQPQHF
many,TRBD1,TRBV24-1,TRBJ1-5,TGTGCCACCAGTGATACTTCAGGGGGTGGCAATCAGCCCCAGCATTTT,CATSDTSGGGNQPQHF
many,-,TRBV2,TRBJ1-1,TGTGCCAGCGTACAGGTGAACACTGAAGCTTTCTTT,CASVQVNTEAFF
many,-,TRBV19,TRBJ1-5,TGTGCCAGTAGTACCCCAGGGACGGGCAATCAGCCCCAGCATTTT,CASSTPGTGNQPQHF
many,-,TRBV5-1,TRBJ1-2,TGCGCCAGCAGCTTTGGGCCGGATTATGGCTACACCTTC,CASSFGPDYGYTF
many,TRBD2,TRBV19,TRBJ2-7,TGTGCCAGTAGACCGAGGGGACTAGGCGGCTACGAGCAGTACTTC,CASRPRGLGGYEQYF
many,-,TRBV10-3,TRBJ1-3,TGTGCCATCAGTGAGTCGATCTCGAGAGGAAACACCATATATTTT,CAISESISRGNTIYF
-,TRBD1,TRBV20-1,TRBJ2-7,TGCAGTGCTAGACAGGGGGAGACCTACGAGCAGTACTTC,CSARQGETYEQYF
many,-,TRBV15,TRBJ2-7,TGTGCCACCAGCCCGAGCCGTTTCACCGCCGGGGTCTCCTACGAGCAGTACTTC,CATSPSRFTAGVSYEQYF
many,-,TRBV11-2,TRBJ2-7,TGTGCCAGCAGCCCATCGACAGATTACGAGCAGTACTTC,CASSPSTDYEQYF
-,TRBD1,TRBV4-1,TRBJ1-1,TGCGCCAGCAGCCAAGTGGACAGGGCAAGCCCTGAAGCTTTCTTT,CASSQVDRASPEAFF
many,-,TRBV2,TRBJ1-2,TGTGCCAGCAGGTCAGACGCCCAGCCGGGGTTTGGCTACACCTTC,CASRSDAQPGFGYTF
-,-,TRBV12-3/TRBV12-4,TRBJ1-4,TGTGCCAGCAGTTCCGCAGGAAAACTGTTTTTT,CASSSAGKLFF
-,-,TRBV29-1,TRBJ2-5,TGCAGCGTTGAAGCCTGGACGGAGAACCAGTACTTC,CSVEAWTENQYF
many,-,TRBV20-1,TRBJ2-7,TGCAGTGCCCCCCGGCGGGGCTCCTACGAGCAGTACTTC,CSAPRRGSYEQYF
few,TRBD1,TRBV7-9,TRBJ1-4,TGTGCCAGCAGCTCCCCTCTCGCAGAACAGGGGGTAATTGAAAAACTGTTTTTT,CASSSPLAEQGVIEKLFF
-,-,TRBV7-2,TRBJ1-1,TGTGCCAACAGCCGCCGCATGAACACTGAAGCTTTCTTT,CANSRRMNTEAFF
-,TRBD1,TRBV10-3,TRBJ1-1,TGTGCCATCACCGTGACAGGGCAAGCTTTCTTT,CAITVTGQAFF
many,-,TRBV6-1,TRBJ2-5,TGTGCCAGCAGTTCCGTGGGGATCCAAGAGACCCAGTACTTC,CASSSVGIQETQYF
many,TRBD1,TRBV2,TRBJ1-3,TGTGCCAGCAGTCCAGTAGGCAGGGACAGCCGCTCTGGAAACACCATATATTTT,CASSPVGRDSRSGNTIYF
few,-,TRBV28,TRBJ1-2,TGTGCCAGCAGTTTATTAGGATGGGGGCGCGGCTACACCTTC,CASSLLGWGRGYTF
-,TRBD1,TRBV7-8,TRBJ2-2,TGTGCCAGCAGCCATGGGTGGCAGGGGGACGGCGGGGAGCTGTTTTTT,CASSHGWQGDGGELFF
many,-,TRBV10-3,TRBJ2-7,TGTGCCATCAGTGAGTCGATATACGAGCAGTACTTC,CAISESIYEQYF
-,-,TRBV30,TRBJ1-2,TGTGCCTGGATTGGGCAGCCTTTTAACTATGGCTACACCTTC,CAWIGQPFNYGYTF
many,TRBD1,TRBV10-3,TRBJ1-2,TGTGCCATCAGTGGGGACAGGGGGTTTGGCTACACCTTC,CAISGDRGFGYTF
-,-,TRBV6-2/TRBV6-3,TRBJ1-2,TGTGCCAGCAGTTCGGACTCCCTTTATGGCTACACCTTC,CASSSDSLYGYTF